The 4 T cell receptor beta chains presented below share a single source sample, sequenced in a study of T cell changes during pregnancy in multiple sclerosis. Some clones are missing from TCRdb's copy, which holds only in-frame ones; the method was immunoSEQ multiplex PCR. There are several thousand clones in the sample; over 70% occur only once, and under 6.5% lies in the top ten. Sequenced here: CD8+ T cells from peripheral blood mononuclear cells, sampled in the first trimester of pregnancy. The receptors derive from a female donor in good health, enrolled as a control in a pregnancy study.

The J gene is TRBJ1-3, the V gene TRBV5-4, with a possible D match to TRBD1 (5 bases). Trimming removed 3 bases from V and 2 bases from J, with 15 bases in between. The CDR3 spans 16 residues. The germline V gene has CDR1 SGHNT and CDR2 YYREEE (reference sequence). The CDR3 DNA follows: TGTGCCAGCAGCTCCCAACCCGGCAGGGCTGGAAACACCATATATTTT. As protein: CASSSQPGRAGNTIYF.

V is TRBV11-1 and J is TRBJ2-6; 9 bases match TRBD1. With 2 bases clipped from V and 2 bases from J, the junction kept 4 bases outside the gene matches. The CDR3 runs 17 residues. Germline CDR1 SGHAT, CDR2 FQDESV (reference sequence). CDR3 nucleotide sequence: TGTGCCAGCAGCTTAACAGGGGGCTTAACTGGGGCCAACGTCCTGACTTTC. Amino acids: CASSLTGGLTGANVLTF.

The gene calls are TRBV28 and TRBJ2-1; D unclear. V lost 5 bases and J lost 4, with 9 bases in between. Per the germline V gene, CDR1 is MDHEN and CDR2 is SYDVKM. The CDR3 has 13 residues. This CDR3 is CASSASKYNEQFF. In DNA form, the CDR3 reads TGTGCCAGCAGTGCGAGCAAGTACAATGAGCAGTTCTTC.

The genes are TRBV5-6 and TRBJ1-1, with D uncertain. CDR3 length: 14 amino acids. The V end was cut by 2 bases, the J end by 3 bases, with 11 bases between. In germline, CDR1 is SGHDT, CDR2 YYEEEE. This chain's CDR3 is CASSFGSGDTEAFF. In DNA form, the CDR3 reads TGTGCCAGCAGCTTCGGTAGCGGGGACACTGAAGCTTTCTTT.